This T cell receptor beta chain was identified during a study of T cells after yellow fever vaccination. This clonotype came up many times. One entry per CDR3 protein, called by TCRdb with MiXCR from the 5' RACE reads. This table holds 150,000 to 200,000 distinct CDR3 sequences, about 6% found once. Sequenced material: CD4+ T cells sorted from PBMCs, taken on the day of the first yellow fever vaccination. The sequence came from a man aged 18 to 29 who received the YFV17D yellow fever vaccine.

The CDR3 nucleotides read TGTGCCAGCAGTTTACAGGGGGCGAACACTGAAGCTTTCTTT. The encoded protein is CASSLQGANTEAFF. The chain joins TRBV27 to TRBJ1-1; 8 bases line up with TRBD1. Germline lookup yields CDR1 MNHEY and CDR2 SMNVEV (reference sequence). J was trimmed by 1 base and V by 2 bases; bases with no gene match: 0. There are 14 residues in the CDR3.